This entry concerns a single TCR beta chain. Enrolled during active infection, Seattle patients were then followed longitudinally. The entry originates in a study of blood T cell repertoires in COVID-19. Whole-study context: The origin of the acute and convalescent COVID-19 samples was the United States, Italy and Spain. T cells, B-cell-depleted T cells, or PBMCs provided the cDNA or gDNA that served as material.

The CDR3 is 15 amino acids. The germline V gene encodes CDR1 SGHRS and CDR2 YFSETQ. Losses at the gene ends were 4 bases for V and 9 bases for J; bases not matched to a gene: 12. Clones were sequenced by immunoSEQ multiplex PCR, and TCRdb holds only the in-frame ones, with some missing. Of roughly 150,000 clones detected, roughly 80% appear once; the ten largest clones hold roughly 8.8%. V usage is TRBV5-1 and J usage is TRBJ2-1, with 8 bases aligning to TRBD2. The sequencing input was peripheral blood. The TCR sequence derives from a woman of 80 years or more with COVID-19, enrolled during active disease. The CDR3 nucleotides are TGCGCCAGCAGCACATGGACTAGCTCCGCGGGTGAGCAGTTCTTC. This encodes CASSTWTSSAGEQFF.